This TCR beta chain is from a study of blood T cell repertoires in COVID-19. The overall study: Sources were T cells, B-cell-depleted T cells, or PBMCs; the material itself was cDNA or gDNA.

Assay: immunoSEQ multiplex PCR; the TCRdb copy retains only in-frame clones and omits some. There are approximately 200,000 clones in the sample; about four fifths occur only once, and about 6.5% lies in the top ten. V lost 4 bases, J lost 2 bases, and 10 bases stayed unmatched. CDR1 is SNHLY and CDR2 is FYNNEI in the germline V gene. The length of the CDR3 is 19 residues. This TCR was recovered from a woman between 40 and 55 years old with COVID-19, enrolled during active disease. The V gene is TRBV2, the J gene TRBJ2-3, with 15 positions matching TRBD2. Sequencing was done on a sample of peripheral blood. DNA for the CDR3: TGTGCCAGCAGTGTTTCATTGGGACTAGCGGGAGGCTTCACAGATACGCAGTATTTT. It translates to CASSVSLGLAGGFTDTQYF. Combining the CDR3 with reference TRBV2 and TRBJ2-3 gives the whole variable domain EPEVTQTPSHQVTQMGQEVILRCVPISNHLYFYWYRQILGQKVEFLVSFYNNEISEKSEIFDDQFSVERPDGSNFTLKIRSTKLEDSAMYFCASSVSLGLAGGFTDTQYFGPGTRLTVL.